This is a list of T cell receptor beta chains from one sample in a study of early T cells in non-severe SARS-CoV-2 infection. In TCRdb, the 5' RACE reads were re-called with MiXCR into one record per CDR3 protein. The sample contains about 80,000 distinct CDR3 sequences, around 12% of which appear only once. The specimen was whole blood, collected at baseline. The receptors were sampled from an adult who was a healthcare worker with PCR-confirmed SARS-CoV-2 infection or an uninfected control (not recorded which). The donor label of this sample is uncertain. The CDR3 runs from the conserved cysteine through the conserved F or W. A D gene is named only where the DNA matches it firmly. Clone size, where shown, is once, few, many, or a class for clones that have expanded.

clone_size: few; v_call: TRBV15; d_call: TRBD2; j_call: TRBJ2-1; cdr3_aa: CATSSTTSGTYNEQFF; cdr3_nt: TGTGCCACCAGCAGCACGACTAGCGGAACCTACAATGAGCAGTTCTTC
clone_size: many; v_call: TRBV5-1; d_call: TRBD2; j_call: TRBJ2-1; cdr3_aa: CASRTSGSGSYNEQFF; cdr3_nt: TGCGCCAGCAGGACTAGCGGGAGTGGCTCCTACAATGAGCAGTTCTTC
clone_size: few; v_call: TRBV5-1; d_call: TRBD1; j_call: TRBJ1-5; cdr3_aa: CASSLVGGLSQPQHF; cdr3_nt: TGCGCCAGCAGCTTGGTAGGGGGCCTTAGCCAGCCCCAGCATTTT
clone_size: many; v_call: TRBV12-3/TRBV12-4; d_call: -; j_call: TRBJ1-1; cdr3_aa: CASSLFPVNTEAFF; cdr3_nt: TGTGCCAGCAGTTTATTTCCGGTGAACACTGAAGCTTTCTTT
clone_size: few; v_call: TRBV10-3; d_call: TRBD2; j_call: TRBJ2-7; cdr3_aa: CAISESELALTYEQYF; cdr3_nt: TGTGCCATCAGTGAGTCTGAACTAGCGCTTACCTACGAGCAGTACTTC
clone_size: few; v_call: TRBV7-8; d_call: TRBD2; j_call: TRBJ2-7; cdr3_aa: CASSGREAGGLKEQYF; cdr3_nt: TGTGCCAGCAGCGGGCGCGAAGCGGGGGGACTTAAGGAGCAGTACTTC
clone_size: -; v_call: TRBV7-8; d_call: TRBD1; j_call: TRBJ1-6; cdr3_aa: CASSLGQGPLVSPLHF; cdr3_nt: TGTGCCAGCAGCTTAGGACAGGGGCCTTTGGTTTCACCCCTCCACTTT
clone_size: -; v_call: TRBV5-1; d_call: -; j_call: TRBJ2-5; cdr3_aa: CASSLVSGEETQYF; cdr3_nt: TGCGCCAGCAGCTTGGTGTCAGGGGAAGAGACCCAGTACTTC
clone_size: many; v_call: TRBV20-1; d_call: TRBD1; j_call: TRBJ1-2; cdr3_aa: CSAGGQGNGYTF; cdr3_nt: TGCAGTGCTGGCGGACAGGGTAACGGCTACACCTTC
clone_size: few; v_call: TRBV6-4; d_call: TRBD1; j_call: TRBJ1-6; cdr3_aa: CASSTPGGSSPLHF; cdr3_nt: TGTGCCAGCAGTACCCCAGGGGGCAGTTCACCCCTCCACTTT
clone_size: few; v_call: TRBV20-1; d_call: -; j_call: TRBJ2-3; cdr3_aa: CSARRGAAIDTQYF; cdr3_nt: TGCAGTGCTAGAAGAGGGGCAGCCATAGATACGCAGTATTTT
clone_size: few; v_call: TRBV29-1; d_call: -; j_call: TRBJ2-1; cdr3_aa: CSVPVTAYNEQFF; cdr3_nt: TGCAGCGTTCCGGTGACTGCCTACAATGAGCAGTTCTTC
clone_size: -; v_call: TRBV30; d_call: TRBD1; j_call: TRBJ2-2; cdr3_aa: CAWSAGGATGELFF; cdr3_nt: TGTGCCTGGAGTGCAGGGGGTGCCACCGGGGAGCTGTTTTTT
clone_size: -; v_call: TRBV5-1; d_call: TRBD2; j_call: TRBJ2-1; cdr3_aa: CASSSLAGGTALDNEQFF; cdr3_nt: TGCGCCAGCAGCTCTTTAGCGGGAGGCACGGCGCTTGACAATGAGCAGTTCTTC
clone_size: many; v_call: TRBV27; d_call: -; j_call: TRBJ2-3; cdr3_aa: CASSLGRGQTTQYF; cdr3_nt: TGTGCCAGCAGTCTGGGGCGGGGGCAAACCACGCAGTATTTT
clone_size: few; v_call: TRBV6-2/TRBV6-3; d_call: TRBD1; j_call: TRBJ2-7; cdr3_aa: CASREGAGEQYF; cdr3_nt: TGTGCCAGCAGAGAGGGGGCCGGGGAGCAGTACTTC
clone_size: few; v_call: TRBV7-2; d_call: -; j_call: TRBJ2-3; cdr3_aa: CASSQGLSLGTDTQYF; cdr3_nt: TGTGCCAGCAGCCAGGGACTTTCTCTCGGAACAGATACGCAGTATTTT
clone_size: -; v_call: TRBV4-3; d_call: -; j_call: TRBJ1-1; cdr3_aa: CASSQEGRGRTEAFF; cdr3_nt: TGCGCCAGCAGCCAAGAGGGCAGGGGAAGAACTGAAGCTTTCTTT
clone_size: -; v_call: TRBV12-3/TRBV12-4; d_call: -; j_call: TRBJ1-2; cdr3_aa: CASSLGGPPYGYTF; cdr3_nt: TGTGCCAGCAGTTTGGGGGGGCCGCCCTATGGCTACACCTTC
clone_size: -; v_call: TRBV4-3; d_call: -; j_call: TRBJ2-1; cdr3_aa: CASSQAGVDEQFF; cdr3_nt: TGCGCCAGCAGCCAAGCAGGGGTCGATGAGCAGTTCTTC
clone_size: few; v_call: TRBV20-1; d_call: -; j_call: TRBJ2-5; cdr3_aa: CSAPRSGRNQETQYF; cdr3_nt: TGCAGTGCTCCCCGCTCAGGGAGGAACCAAGAGACCCAGTACTTC
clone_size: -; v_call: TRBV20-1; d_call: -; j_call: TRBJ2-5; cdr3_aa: CSARDRTGQETQYF; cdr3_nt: TGCAGTGCTAGAGATCGCACAGGCCAAGAGACCCAGTACTTC
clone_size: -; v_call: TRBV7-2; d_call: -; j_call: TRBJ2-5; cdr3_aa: CASSLTRDIETQYF; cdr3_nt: TGTGCCAGCAGCTTAACGCGGGATATAGAGACCCAGTACTTC
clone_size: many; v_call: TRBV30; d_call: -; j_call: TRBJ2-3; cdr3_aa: CAWSSGGGTDTQYF; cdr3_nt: TGTGCCTGGAGTTCTGGCGGGGGCACAGATACGCAGTATTTT
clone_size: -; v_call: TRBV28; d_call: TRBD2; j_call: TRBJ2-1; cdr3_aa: CASSLTSGGADEQFF; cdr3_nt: TGTGCCAGCAGTTTAACTAGCGGAGGGGCCGATGAGCAGTTCTTC
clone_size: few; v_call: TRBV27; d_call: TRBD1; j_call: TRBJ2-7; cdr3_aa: CASSRAGGAYEQYF; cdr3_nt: TGTGCCAGCAGTAGAGCAGGGGGCGCTTACGAGCAGTACTTC
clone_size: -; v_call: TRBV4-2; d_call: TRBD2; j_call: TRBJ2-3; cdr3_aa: CASSRNSPTSGRAGTDTQYF; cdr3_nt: TGTGCCAGCAGCCGAAATTCGCCGACTAGCGGGAGGGCCGGGACAGATACGCAGTATTTT
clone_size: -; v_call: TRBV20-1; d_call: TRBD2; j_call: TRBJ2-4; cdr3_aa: CSADVSGRAEGIQYF; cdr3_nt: TGCAGTGCTGATGTTAGCGGGAGGGCCGAGGGCATTCAGTACTTC
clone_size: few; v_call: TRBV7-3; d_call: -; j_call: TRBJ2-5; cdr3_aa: CASSLTGGETQYF; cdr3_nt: TGTGCCAGCAGCTTAACTGGGGGGGAGACCCAGTACTTC
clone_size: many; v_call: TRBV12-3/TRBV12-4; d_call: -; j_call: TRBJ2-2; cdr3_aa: CASKFYALNTGELFF; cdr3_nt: TGTGCCAGCAAATTCTACGCCTTGAACACCGGGGAGCTGTTTTTT
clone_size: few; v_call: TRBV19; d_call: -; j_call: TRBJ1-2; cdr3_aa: CATGGINYGYTF; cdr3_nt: TGTGCCACCGGCGGGATCAACTATGGCTACACCTTC
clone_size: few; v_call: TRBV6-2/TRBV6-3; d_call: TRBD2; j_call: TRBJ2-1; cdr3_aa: CASNSLAGGPNEQFF; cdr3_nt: TGTGCCAGCAATAGCCTAGCGGGGGGCCCCAATGAGCAGTTCTTC
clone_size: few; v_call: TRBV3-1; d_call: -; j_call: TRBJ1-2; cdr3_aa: CATQRAANYGYTF; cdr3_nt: TGTGCCACCCAGAGGGCAGCTAACTATGGCTACACCTTC
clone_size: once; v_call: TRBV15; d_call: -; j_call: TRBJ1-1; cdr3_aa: CATSRRTARTEAFF; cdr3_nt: TGTGCCACCAGCAGACGTACAGCGAGAACTGAAGCTTTCTTT
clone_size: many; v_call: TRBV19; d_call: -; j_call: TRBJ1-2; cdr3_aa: CATGTPYYGYTF; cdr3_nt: TGTGCCACTGGGACCCCATACTATGGCTACACCTTC
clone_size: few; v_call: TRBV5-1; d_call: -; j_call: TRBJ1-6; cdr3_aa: CASSSGEWNSPLHF; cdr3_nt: TGCGCCAGCAGCTCTGGGGAATGGAATTCACCCCTCCACTTT
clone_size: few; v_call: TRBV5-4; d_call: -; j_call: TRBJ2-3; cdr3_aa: CASSGFGGGRDTQYF; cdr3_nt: TGTGCCAGCAGCGGGTTTGGTGGGGGGCGGGATACGCAGTATTTT
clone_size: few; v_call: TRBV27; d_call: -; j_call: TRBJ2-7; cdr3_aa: CASSLSGFNQGSYEQYF; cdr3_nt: TGTGCCAGCAGTTTATCCGGTTTCAACCAGGGGTCCTACGAGCAGTACTTC
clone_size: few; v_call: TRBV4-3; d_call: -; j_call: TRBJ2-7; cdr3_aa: CASSPTSGAYEQYF; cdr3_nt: TGCGCCAGCAGCCCTACGTCAGGGGCCTACGAGCAGTACTTC
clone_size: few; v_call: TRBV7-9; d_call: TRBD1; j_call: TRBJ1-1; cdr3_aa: CASSRWDRNTEAFF; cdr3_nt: TGTGCCAGCAGCCGTTGGGACAGGAACACTGAAGCTTTCTTT
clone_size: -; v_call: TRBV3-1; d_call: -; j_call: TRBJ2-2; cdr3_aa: CASSQDMSGELFF; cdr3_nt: TGTGCCAGCAGCCAGGACATGTCCGGGGAGCTGTTTTTT
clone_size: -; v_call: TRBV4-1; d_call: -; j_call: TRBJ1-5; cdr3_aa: CASRVWGDGNQPQHF; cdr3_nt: TGCGCCAGCAGGGTGTGGGGGGACGGCAATCAGCCCCAGCATTTT
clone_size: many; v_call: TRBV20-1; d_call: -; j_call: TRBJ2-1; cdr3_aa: CSASQIREQFF; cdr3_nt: TGCAGTGCTAGCCAGATCCGGGAGCAGTTCTTC
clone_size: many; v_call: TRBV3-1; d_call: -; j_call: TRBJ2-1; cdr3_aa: CASSQDGSGRGQFF; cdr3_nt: TGTGCCAGCAGCCAAGATGGCAGCGGGCGGGGGCAGTTCTTC
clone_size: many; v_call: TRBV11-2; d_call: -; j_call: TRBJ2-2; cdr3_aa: CASSLYTGQTGELFF; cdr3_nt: TGTGCCAGCAGTCTTTATACGGGGCAAACCGGGGAGCTGTTTTTT